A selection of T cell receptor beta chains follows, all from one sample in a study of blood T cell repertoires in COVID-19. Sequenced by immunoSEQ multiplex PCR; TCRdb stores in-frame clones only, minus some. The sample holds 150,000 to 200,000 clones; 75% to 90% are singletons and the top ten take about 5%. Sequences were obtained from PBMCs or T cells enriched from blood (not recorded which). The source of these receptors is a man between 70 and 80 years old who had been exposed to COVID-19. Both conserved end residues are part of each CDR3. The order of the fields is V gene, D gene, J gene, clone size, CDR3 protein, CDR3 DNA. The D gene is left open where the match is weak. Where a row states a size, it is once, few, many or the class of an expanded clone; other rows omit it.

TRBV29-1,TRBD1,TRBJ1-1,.,CSVRDRGRNTEAFF,TGCAGCGTGAGGGACAGGGGTCGAAACACTGAAGCTTTCTTT
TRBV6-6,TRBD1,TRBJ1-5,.,CASSSDRQNNQPQHF,TGTGCCAGCAGTTCGGACAGGCAGAACAATCAGCCCCAGCATTTT
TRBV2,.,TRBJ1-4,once,CASLRRANEKLFF,TGTGCCAGCCTCAGGCGGGCTAATGAAAAACTGTTTTTT
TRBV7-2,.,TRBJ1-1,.,CASSLLGGVTAFF,TGTGCCAGCAGCTTATTGGGGGGGGTTACGGCTTTCTTT
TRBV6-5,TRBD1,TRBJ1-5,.,CASRWTGNQPQHF,TGTGCCAGCCGGTGGACAGGGAACCAGCCCCAGCATTTT
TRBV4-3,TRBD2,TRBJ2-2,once,CASSAGTRLRRELFF,TGCGCCAGCAGCGCTGGGACTAGATTAAGAAGGGAGCTGTTTTTT
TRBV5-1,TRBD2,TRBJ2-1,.,CASSLGLAGGPYNEQFF,TGCGCCAGCAGCCTAGGACTAGCGGGGGGCCCGTACAATGAGCAGTTCTTC
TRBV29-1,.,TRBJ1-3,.,CSGAVGAAGNTIYF,TGCAGCGGTGCAGTTGGGGCAGCTGGAAACACCATATATTTT
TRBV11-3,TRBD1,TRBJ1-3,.,CASSLPPDRAGNTIYF,TGTGCCAGCAGCTTACCGCCGGACAGGGCTGGAAACACCATATATTTT
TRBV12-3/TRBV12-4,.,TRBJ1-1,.,CASRYSYNTEAFF,TGTGCCAGCAGATACAGCTATAACACTGAAGCTTTCTTT
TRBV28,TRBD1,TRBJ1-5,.,CASSAPGQGEGQPQHF,TGTGCCAGCAGTGCTCCGGGACAGGGTGAGGGTCAGCCCCAGCATTTT
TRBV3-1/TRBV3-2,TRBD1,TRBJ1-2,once,CASSQGQSHGYTF,TGTGCCAGCAGCCAGGGACAGAGCCATGGCTACACCTTC
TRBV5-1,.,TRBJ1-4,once,CASSLSGVNEKLFF,TGCGCCAGCAGCTTGTCGGGTGTGAATGAAAAACTGTTTTTT
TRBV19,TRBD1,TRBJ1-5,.,CASTRGDRVGGPQHF,TGTGCCAGTACCAGGGGGGACCGGGTAGGAGGGCCCCAGCATTTT
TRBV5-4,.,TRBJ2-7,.,CASSFGGTSYEQYF,TGTGCCAGCAGCTTCGGAGGGACCTCCTACGAGCAGTACTTC
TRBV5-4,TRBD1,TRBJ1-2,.,CASSLVPPGQSGANYGYTF,TGTGCCAGCAGCTTGGTGCCGCCGGGACAGTCGGGAGCTAACTATGGCTACACCTTC
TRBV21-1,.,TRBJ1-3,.,CASSKRAGRSSGNTIYF,TGTGCCAGCAGCAAAAGGGCGGGCAGGAGCTCTGGAAACACCATATATTTT
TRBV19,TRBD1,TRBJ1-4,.,CASSGQGHLEANEKLFF,TGTGCCAGTAGTGGACAGGGACATCTTGAGGCTAATGAAAAACTGTTTTTT
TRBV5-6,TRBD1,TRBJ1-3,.,CASIEAGTGGQNTIYF,TGTGCCAGCATCGAAGCCGGGACAGGGGGTCAGAACACCATATATTTT
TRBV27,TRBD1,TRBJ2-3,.,CASSFRTGSTDTQYF,TGTGCCAGCAGTTTCCGGACAGGGAGCACAGATACGCAGTATTTT
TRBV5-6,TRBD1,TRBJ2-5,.,CASSSGTGPTQYF,TGTGCCAGCAGCTCGGGGACAGGGCCGACCCAGTACTTC
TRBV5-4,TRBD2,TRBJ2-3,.,CASSLDGGTTDTQYF,TGTGCCAGCAGCTTGGACGGGGGGACCACAGATACGCAGTATTTT
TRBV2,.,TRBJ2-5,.,CASSEVWTSETQYF,TGTGCCAGCAGTGAAGTTTGGACTTCAGAGACCCAGTACTTC
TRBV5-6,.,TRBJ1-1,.,CASSFRRGSEAFF,TGTGCCAGCAGCTTCCGCAGGGGATCTGAAGCTTTCTTT
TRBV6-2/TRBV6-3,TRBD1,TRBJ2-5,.,CASSPTGAQETQYF,TGTGCCAGCAGCCCGACAGGGGCCCAAGAGACCCAGTACTTC
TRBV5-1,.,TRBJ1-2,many,CASSLSANYGYTF,TGCGCCAGCAGCTTAAGCGCTAACTATGGCTACACCTTC
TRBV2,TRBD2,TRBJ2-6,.,CASRRISGGDFSGANVLTF,TGTGCCAGCAGAAGGATAAGCGGGGGCGATTTCTCTGGGGCCAACGTCCTGACTTTC
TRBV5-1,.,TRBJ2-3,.,CASSFGPSTDTQYF,TGCGCCAGCAGCTTCGGTCCCTCCACAGATACGCAGTATTTT
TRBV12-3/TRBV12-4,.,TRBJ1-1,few,CASTSAGPKAFF,TGTGCCAGCACCTCTGCGGGACCAAAAGCTTTCTTT
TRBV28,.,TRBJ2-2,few,CASSLAGSNTGELFF,TGTGCCAGCAGTTTGGCGGGTTCGAACACCGGGGAGCTGTTTTTT
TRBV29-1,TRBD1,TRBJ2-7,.,CSVLGQGRSYEQYF,TGCAGCGTGCTTGGACAGGGGAGATCCTACGAGCAGTACTTC
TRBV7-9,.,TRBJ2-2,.,CASTLGVRAPGELFF,TGTGCCAGCACTCTAGGGGTCAGGGCGCCCGGGGAGCTGTTTTTT
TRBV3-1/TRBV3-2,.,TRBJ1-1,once,CASSLPPTGEAFF,TGTGCCAGCAGCCTACCCCCCACAGGTGAAGCTTTCTTT
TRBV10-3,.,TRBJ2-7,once,CAISEMASEQYF,TGTGCCATCAGTGAGATGGCTAGCGAGCAGTACTTC
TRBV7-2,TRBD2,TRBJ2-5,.,CASGVAAGGQETQYF,TGTGCCAGCGGCGTGGCAGCGGGGGGCCAAGAGACCCAGTACTTC
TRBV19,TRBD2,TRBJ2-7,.,CASSMVGGRISEQYF,TGTGCCAGTAGTATGGTTGGCGGGAGGATCAGCGAGCAGTACTTC
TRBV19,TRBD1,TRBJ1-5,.,CASSIRQGAINQPQHF,TGTGCCAGTAGTATCCGACAGGGGGCAATCAATCAGCCCCAGCATTTT
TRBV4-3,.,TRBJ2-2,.,CASSQVGGGGTGELFF,TGCGCCAGCAGCCAAGTCGGGGGAGGGGGCACCGGGGAGCTGTTTTTT
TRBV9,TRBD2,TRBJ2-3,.,CASSARLAGGTDTQYF,TGTGCCAGCAGCGCACGACTAGCGGGAGGGACAGATACGCAGTATTTT
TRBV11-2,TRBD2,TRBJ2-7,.,CASSRTSASYEQYF,TGTGCCAGCAGTCGGACTAGCGCATCCTACGAGCAGTACTTC
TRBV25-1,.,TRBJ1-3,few,CATYAGAGNTIYF,TGTGCCACCTACGCAGGGGCTGGAAACACCATATATTTT
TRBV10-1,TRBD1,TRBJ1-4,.,CASSGQGNEKLFF,TGCGCCAGCAGCGGACAGGGGAATGAAAAACTGTTTTTT
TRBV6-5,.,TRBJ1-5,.,CASSYSYRGNQPQHF,TGTGCCAGCAGTTACTCTTACAGGGGCAATCAGCCCCAGCATTTT
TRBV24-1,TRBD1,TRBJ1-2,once,CATSEGQGYGYTF,TGTGCCACCAGTGAGGGACAGGGCTATGGCTACACCTTC
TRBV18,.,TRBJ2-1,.,CASSPRAGLTQFF,TGTGCCAGCTCACCACGGGCGGGTTTAACGCAGTTCTTC
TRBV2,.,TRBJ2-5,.,CASSGTTGGETQYF,TGTGCCAGCAGTGGGACTACCGGTGGAGAGACCCAGTACTTC
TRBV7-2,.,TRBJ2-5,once,CASSLAGAQETQYF,TGTGCCAGCAGCTTGGCGGGGGCCCAAGAGACCCAGTACTTC
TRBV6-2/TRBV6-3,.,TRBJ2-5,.,CASSSDQETQYF,TGTGCCAGCAGTTCCGACCAAGAGACCCAGTACTTC